The entry below gives a single TCR beta chain sequence along with its context. Its binding antigen is unknown. No per-base quality is available; no much larger clone lies one base away. These data come from a study of blood T cell repertoires in COVID-19 (dated by TCRdb to 2018 to 2021). Describing the broader study: Samples from collaborators originated in the United States, Italy and Spain and spanned both the acute and convalescent phases of COVID-19. Samples came from the ongoing ImmuneRACE study (first 160 participants) plus 1,254 subjects from 6 global collaborators. A de-identified subject ID, COVID-19 status, age in years and sex were almost always included in the sample metadata. Deeply sampled blood TCRbeta repertoires from subjects exposed to, actively infected with, or recovered from COVID-19 were included in the dataset. The prospective study material was composed of cDNA or gDNA derived from T cells, B-cell-depleted T cells, or PBMCs. Where HLA class I and class II types were available, the types were taken from metadata supplied by the sample provider, not from assay-based typing. The repertoires were released in a freely available public database intended as a resource for research on the immune response to SARS-CoV-2.

From cysteine to phenylalanine, the CDR3 is 15 amino acids long. Only CDR3 DNA remains: 45 bases, in frame from the first base. From a lookup of the germline V gene (reference sequence), CDR1 and CDR2 are LNHDA and SQIVND. Trimming takes 10 bases off V and 8 bases off J; junction bases not matched to a gene: 12. Beyond this particular receptor, the publication reports: The amount of clinical and demographic metadata varied by source and participant and was provided uncurated.

The immunoSEQ Assay, a bias-controlled multiplex PCR, was used to amplify TCRbeta CDR3 regions from genomic DNA. The original methods were these. Nucleated cell counts per sample were estimated from amplification of reference gene primers within the assay. Sequence reads were collapsed and filtered to measure the absolute abundance of every unique TCRbeta CDR3 rearrangement. For each sample, productive Simpson clonality was calculated as the square root of Simpson's diversity index over productive rearrangements. TCRdb re-hosts the immuneACCESS table, in-frame sequences only. Its copies lack some clones; in the studies checked, an unresolved V gene accounts for under half of them, and the cause for the rest is not known. Clone size and V and J calls were adopted from that table, with D and trimming inferred from the DNA. Within this sample are approximately 170,000 clones, with approximately 80% of them counted one time only. The ten largest make up about an eighth of the sample.

The collaborating institutions used their own protocols to collect whole blood in K2EDTA tubes. For TCRbeta analysis, collaborator samples were shipped as frozen whole blood, as isolated PBMCs, or as DNA extracted from either sample type. The source material was peripheral blood. The V and J genes are TRBV19 and TRBJ1-4; the central 11 bases match TRBD1. This TCR derives from a woman aged 50 to 60 with acute or convalescent COVID-19. The CDR3 corresponds to CATQNIGQGAEKLFF. The bases read TGTGCCACCCAAAATATCGGACAGGGGGCGGAAAAACTGTTTTTT.